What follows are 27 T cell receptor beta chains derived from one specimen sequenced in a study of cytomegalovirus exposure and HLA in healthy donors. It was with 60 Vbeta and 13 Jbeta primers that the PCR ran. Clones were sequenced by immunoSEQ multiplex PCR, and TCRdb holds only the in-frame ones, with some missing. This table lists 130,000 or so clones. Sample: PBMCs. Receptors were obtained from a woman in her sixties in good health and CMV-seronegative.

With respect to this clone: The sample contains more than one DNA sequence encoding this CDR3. The CDR3 loop is CASSSSGAGSYNEQFF. The DNA of the CDR3 is TGTGCCAGCAGCTCAAGTGGGGCGGGGTCATACAATGAGCAGTTCTTC. The chain employs TRBV7-8 and TRBJ2-1, with D perhaps matching TRBD2 (6 bases). V lost 4 bases and J lost 4, with 17 bases in between. Germline V gene sequence: CDR1 SGHVS, CDR2 FQNEAQ. The CDR3 is 16 residues long.

CDR3: CASSRETGTVNPRELFF. CDR3 sequence (DNA): TGTGCCAGCAGCCGGGAGACCGGGACAGTTAACCCCCGGGAGCTGTTTTTT. The V and J genes are TRBV7-3 and TRBJ2-2, with a tentative D call TRBD1 (7 bases). This CDR3 has 17 amino acids. Germline V gives CDR1 SGHTA, CDR2 FQGTGA. The ends were cut back, 5 bases at V and 9 bases at J, with 25 bases in the middle.

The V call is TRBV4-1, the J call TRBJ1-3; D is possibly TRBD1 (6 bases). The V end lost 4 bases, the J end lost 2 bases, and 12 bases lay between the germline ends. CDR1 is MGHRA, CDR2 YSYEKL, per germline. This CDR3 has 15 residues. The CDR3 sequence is CASSPMDRPGNTIYF. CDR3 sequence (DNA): TGCGCCAGCAGCCCCATGGACAGACCTGGAAACACCATATATTTT.

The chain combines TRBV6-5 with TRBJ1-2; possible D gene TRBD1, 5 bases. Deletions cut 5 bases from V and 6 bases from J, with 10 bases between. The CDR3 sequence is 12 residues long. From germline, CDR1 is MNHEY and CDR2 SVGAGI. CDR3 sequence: CASSGASHGYTF. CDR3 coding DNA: TGTGCCAGCAGTGGGGCGAGTCATGGCTACACCTTC.

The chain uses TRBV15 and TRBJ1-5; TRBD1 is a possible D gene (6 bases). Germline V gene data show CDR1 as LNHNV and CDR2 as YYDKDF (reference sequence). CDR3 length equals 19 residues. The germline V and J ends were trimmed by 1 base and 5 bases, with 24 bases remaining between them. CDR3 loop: CATSRVGERNKGVDQPQHF. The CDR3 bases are TGTGCCACCAGCAGAGTCGGCGAGCGGAATAAGGGGGTGGATCAGCCCCAGCATTTT.

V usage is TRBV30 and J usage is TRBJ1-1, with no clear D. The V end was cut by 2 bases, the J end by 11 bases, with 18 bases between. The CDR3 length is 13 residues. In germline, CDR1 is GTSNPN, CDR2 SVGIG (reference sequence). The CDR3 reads CAWSYTGPRGAFF. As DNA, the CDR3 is TGTGCCTGGAGTTATACCGGGCCCCGAGGGGCTTTCTTT. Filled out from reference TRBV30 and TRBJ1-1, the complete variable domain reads SQTIHQWPATLVQPVGSPLSLECTVEGTSNPNLYWYRQAAGRGLQLLFYSVGIGQISSEVPQNLSASRPQDRQFILSSKKLLLSDSGFYLCAWSYTGPRGAFFGQGTRLTVV.

CDR3 sequence (DNA): TGTGCCAGCAGCTTAGGCGGGACAGGGAGTGAGCAGTACTTC. This sequence encodes CASSLGGTGSEQYF. The chain joins TRBV11-3 to TRBJ2-7; TRBD1 agrees at 9 bases. Per the germline V gene, CDR1 is SGHNT and CDR2 is YENEEA. V shed 1 base, J shed 7 bases, and the junction held 5 bases outside the gene matches. The CDR3 sequence is 14 residues long.

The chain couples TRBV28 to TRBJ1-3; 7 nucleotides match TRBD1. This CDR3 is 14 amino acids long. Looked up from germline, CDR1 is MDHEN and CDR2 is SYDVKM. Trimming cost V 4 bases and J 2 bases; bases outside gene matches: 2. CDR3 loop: CASSSTGAGNTIYF. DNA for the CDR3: TGTGCCAGCAGTTCCACAGGGGCTGGAAACACCATATATTTT.

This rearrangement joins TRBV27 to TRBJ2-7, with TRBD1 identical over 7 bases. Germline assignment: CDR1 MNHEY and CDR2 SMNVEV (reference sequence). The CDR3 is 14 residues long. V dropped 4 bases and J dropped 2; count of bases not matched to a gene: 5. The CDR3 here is CASSSGDRAYEQYF. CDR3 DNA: TGTGCCAGCAGTTCCGGCGACAGGGCCTACGAGCAGTACTTC.

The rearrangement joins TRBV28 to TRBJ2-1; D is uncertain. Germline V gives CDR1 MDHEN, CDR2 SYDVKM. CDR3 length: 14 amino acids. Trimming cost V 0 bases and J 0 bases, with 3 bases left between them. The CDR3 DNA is TGTGCCAGCAGTTTATGGAGCTCCTACAATGAGCAGTTCTTC. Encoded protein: CASSLWSSYNEQFF.

The CDR3 DNA follows: TGTGCCAGCAGAGGACAGCCGAACACTGAAGCTTTCTTT. The encoded protein is CASRGQPNTEAFF. The chain uses TRBV7-9 and TRBJ1-1, with a weak D call TRBD1 (6 bases). The V end was cut by 6 bases, the J end by 1 base, with 9 bases between. The length of the CDR3 is 13 residues. In germline, CDR1 is SEHNR, CDR2 FQNEAQ (reference sequence).

This CDR3 reads CASNTGDRVEKLFF. CDR3 nucleotides: TGTGCCAGCAACACCGGAGACAGGGTCGAAAAACTGTTTTTT. V gene TRBV9 combines with J gene TRBJ1-4, with TRBD1 identical over 7 bases. The germline CDR1 and CDR2 sequences are SGDLS and YYNGEE. The CDR3 spans 14 residues. V trimming: 6 bases; J trimming: 8 bases; junction bases outside the gene matches: 10.

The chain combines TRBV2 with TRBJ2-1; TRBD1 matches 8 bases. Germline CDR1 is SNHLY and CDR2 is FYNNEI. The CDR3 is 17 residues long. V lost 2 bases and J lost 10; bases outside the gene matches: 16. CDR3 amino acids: CASSEWTGPLSVQEQFF. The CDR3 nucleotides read TGTGCCAGCAGTGAATGGACAGGGCCTCTCTCGGTACAGGAGCAGTTCTTC.

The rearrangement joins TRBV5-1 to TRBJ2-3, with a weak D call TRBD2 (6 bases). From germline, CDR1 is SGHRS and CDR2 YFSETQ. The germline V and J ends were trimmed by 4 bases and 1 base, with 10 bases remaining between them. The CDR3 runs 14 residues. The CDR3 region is CASSPGSGTDTQYF. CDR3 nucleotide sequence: TGCGCCAGCAGCCCCGGGAGCGGCACAGATACGCAGTATTTT.

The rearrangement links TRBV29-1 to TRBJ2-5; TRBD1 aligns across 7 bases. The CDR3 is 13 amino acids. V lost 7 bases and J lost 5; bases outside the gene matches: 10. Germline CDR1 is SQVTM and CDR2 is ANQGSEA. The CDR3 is CSAAATGLETQYF. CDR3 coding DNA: TGCAGCGCCGCGGCGACAGGGCTGGAGACCCAGTACTTC.

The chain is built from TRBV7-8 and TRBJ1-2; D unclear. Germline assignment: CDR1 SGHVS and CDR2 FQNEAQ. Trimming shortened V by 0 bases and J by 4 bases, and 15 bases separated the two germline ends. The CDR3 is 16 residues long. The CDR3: CASSLAGPGSSYGYTF. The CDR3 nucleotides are TGTGCCAGCAGCTTAGCGGGCCCGGGGTCGAGCTATGGCTACACCTTC.

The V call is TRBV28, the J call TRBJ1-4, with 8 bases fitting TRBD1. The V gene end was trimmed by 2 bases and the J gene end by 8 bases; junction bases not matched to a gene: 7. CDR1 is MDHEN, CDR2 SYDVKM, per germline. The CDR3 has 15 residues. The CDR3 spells CASSLQGASREKLFF. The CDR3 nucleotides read TGTGCCAGCAGTTTACAGGGGGCGAGCCGGGAAAAACTGTTTTTT.

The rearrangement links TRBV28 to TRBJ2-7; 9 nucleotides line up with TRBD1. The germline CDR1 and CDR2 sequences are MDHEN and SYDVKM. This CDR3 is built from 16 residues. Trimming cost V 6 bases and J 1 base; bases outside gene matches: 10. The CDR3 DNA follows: TGTGCCAGCAGCTTCGGGCCCGGGACAGGGTCCTACGAGCAGTACTTC. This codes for CASSFGPGTGSYEQYF.

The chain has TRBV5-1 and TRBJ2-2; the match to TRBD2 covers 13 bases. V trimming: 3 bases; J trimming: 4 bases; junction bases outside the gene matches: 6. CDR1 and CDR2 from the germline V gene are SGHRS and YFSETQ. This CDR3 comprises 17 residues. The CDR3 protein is CASSWTSGGAGTGELFF. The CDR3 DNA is TGCGCCAGCAGCTGGACTAGCGGGGGCGCTGGCACCGGGGAGCTGTTTTTT.

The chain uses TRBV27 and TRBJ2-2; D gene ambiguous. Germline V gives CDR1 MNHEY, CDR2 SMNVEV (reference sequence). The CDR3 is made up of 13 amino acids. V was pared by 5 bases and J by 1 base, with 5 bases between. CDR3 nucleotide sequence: TGTGCCAGCAGTCCCCAGAACACCGGGGAGCTGTTTTTT. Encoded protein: CASSPQNTGELFF.

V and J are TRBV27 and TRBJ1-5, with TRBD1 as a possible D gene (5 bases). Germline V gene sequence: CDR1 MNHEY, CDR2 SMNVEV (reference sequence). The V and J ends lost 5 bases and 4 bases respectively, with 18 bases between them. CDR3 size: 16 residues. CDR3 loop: CASSATGKGKNQPQHF. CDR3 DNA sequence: TGTGCCAGCAGTGCTACAGGAAAGGGGAAGAATCAGCCCCAGCATTTT.

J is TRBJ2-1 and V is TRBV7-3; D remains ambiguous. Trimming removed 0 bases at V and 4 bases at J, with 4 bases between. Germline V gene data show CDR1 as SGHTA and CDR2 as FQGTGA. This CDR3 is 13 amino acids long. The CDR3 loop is CASSLTSYNEQFF. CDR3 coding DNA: TGTGCCAGCAGCTTAACGAGTTACAATGAGCAGTTCTTC.

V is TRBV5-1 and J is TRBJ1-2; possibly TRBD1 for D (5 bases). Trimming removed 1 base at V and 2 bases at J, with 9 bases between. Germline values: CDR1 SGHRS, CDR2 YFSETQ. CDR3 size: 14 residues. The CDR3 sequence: CASSLQAGNYGYTF. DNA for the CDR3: TGCGCCAGCAGCTTGCAAGCAGGGAACTATGGCTACACCTTC.

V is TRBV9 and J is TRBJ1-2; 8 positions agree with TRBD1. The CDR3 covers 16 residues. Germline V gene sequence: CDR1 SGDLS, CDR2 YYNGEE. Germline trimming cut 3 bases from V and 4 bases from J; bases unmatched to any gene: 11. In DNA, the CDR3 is TGTGCCAGCAGCGCTCAGAGGACAGGGATGGGCTATGGCTACACCTTC. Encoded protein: CASSAQRTGMGYGYTF. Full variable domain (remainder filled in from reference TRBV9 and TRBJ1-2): DSGVTQTPKHLITATGQRVTLRCSPRSGDLSVYWYQQSLDQGLQFLIQYYNGEERAKGNILERFSAQQFPDLHSELNLSSLELGDSALYFCASSAQRTGMGYGYTFGSGTRLTVV.

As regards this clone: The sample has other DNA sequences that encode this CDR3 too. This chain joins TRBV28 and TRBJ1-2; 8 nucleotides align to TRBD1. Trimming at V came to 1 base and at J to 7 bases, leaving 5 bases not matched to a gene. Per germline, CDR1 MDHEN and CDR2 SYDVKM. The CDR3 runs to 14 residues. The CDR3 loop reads CASSLSGTGRGYTF. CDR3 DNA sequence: TGTGCCAGCAGTTTATCTGGGACAGGTCGTGGCTACACCTTC.

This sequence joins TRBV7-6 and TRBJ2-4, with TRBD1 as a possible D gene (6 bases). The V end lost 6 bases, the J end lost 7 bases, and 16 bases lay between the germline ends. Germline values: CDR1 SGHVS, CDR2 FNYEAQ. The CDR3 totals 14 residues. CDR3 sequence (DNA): TGTGCCAGCAGTCCACAGGGAGTGGCTAACATTCAGTACTTC. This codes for CASSPQGVANIQYF.

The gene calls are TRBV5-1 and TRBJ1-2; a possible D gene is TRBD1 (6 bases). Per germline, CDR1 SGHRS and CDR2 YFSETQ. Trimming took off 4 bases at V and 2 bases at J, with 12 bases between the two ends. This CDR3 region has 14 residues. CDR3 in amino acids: CASSLLGQNYGYTF. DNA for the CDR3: TGCGCCAGCAGCCTTCTTGGACAGAACTATGGCTACACCTTC.